A single sample gave rise to the 20 T cell receptor beta chains below, sequenced in a study of T cell changes during pregnancy in multiple sclerosis (dated by TCRdb to the late 2010s). Libraries were made using the immunoSEQ multiplex PCR assay. TCRdb stores this immuneACCESS table with in-frame sequences only. Part of the clones is absent; in the studies checked, under half of the shortfall reflects unresolved V genes, and no reason is known for the rest. The sample table holds under 70,000 clones, of which about nine tenths were seen once. The top ten clonotypes cover less than 1.5% of the sample. The source was peripheral blood, collected after pregnancy. The receptors were gathered from a female donor in good health, enrolled as a control in a pregnancy study.

The CDR3 protein is CAWDIGLAYEQYF. Written as DNA, the CDR3 is TGTGCCTGGGACATCGGACTCGCCTACGAGCAGTACTTC. The V and J genes are TRBV30 and TRBJ2-7; maybe TRBD2 (5 bases). The CDR3 runs to 13 residues. V gave up 5 bases and J gave up 2 bases, with 13 bases separating them. The V gene's germline CDR1 is GTSNPN and CDR2 SVGIG (reference sequence).

This chain connects TRBV30 to TRBJ1-2; the D gene is possibly TRBD1 (6 bases). From germline, CDR1 is GTSNPN and CDR2 SVGIG (reference sequence). V was trimmed by 4 bases and J by 1 base, leaving 16 bases between them. The CDR3 consists of 15 residues. The CDR3 here is CAWTRGGGYNYGYTF. The CDR3 bases are TGTGCCTGGACCCGGGGTGGGGGCTATAACTATGGCTACACCTTC.

V gene TRBV2 combines with J gene TRBJ2-2; D may be TRBD2 (5 bases). The CDR3 runs 14 residues. V shed 7 bases and J shed 5 bases, with 14 bases lying between them. Germline-derived CDR1 and CDR2 are SNHLY and FYNNEI. The CDR3 region has the DNA TGTGCCAGCAACTCGGGGAAAGGGACCGGGGAGCTGTTTTTT. It codes for CASNSGKGTGELFF. Combining the CDR3 with reference TRBV2 and TRBJ2-2 gives the whole variable domain EPEVTQTPSHQVTQMGQEVILRCVPISNHLYFYWYRQILGQKVEFLVSFYNNEISEKSEIFDDQFSVERPDGSNFTLKIRSTKLEDSAMYFCASNSGKGTGELFFGEGSRLTVL.

This clone showed up just a few times. The chain joins TRBV19 to TRBJ1-3; D not certain. In germline, CDR1 is LNHDA, CDR2 SQIVND (reference sequence). Trimming took off 3 bases at V and 8 bases at J, with 17 bases between the two ends. This CDR3 region has 15 residues. The CDR3 here is CASSILQLGRDTIYF. CDR3 sequence (DNA): TGTGCCAGTAGTATTTTGCAGCTAGGGAGGGACACCATATATTTT.

This chain connects TRBV7-9 to TRBJ1-1, with no clear D. The V end lost 2 bases, the J end lost 4 bases, and 11 bases lay between the germline ends. The CDR3 loop spans 14 amino acids. Germline-derived CDR1 and CDR2 are SEHNR and FQNEAQ (reference sequence). CDR3 nucleotide sequence: TGTGCCAGCAGCTTAACAGTTCCACCCACTGAAGCTTTCTTT. Its translation: CASSLTVPPTEAFF.

The gene calls are TRBV25-1 and TRBJ2-3; maybe TRBD2 (7 bases). This CDR3 comprises 15 residues. The V gene lost 6 bases and the J gene lost 2 bases, with 15 bases spanning the gap. Germline values: CDR1 MGHDK, CDR2 SYGVNS. The CDR3 spells CASSPGGGFTDTQYF. DNA for the CDR3: TGTGCCAGCAGCCCCGGCGGGGGCTTCACAGATACGCAGTATTTT.

The chain combines TRBV23-1 with TRBJ2-7, with TRBD1 matching over 8 bases. TRBV23-1 is known as an ORF, though its function is uncertain. Unmatched junction bases numbered 4, after V lost 3 bases and J lost 3 bases. CDR3 size: 14 residues. CDR3 bases: TGCGCCAGCAGTCACGACAGGGGATACTACGAGCAGTACTTC. Translated, it gives CASSHDRGYYEQYF.

CDR3 coding DNA: TGTGCCAGCAGCTTGGGGCCCAAGGATGGCTACACCTTC. Amino acid sequence: CASSLGPKDGYTF. This sequence joins TRBV7-2 and TRBJ1-2; D is perhaps TRBD1 (5 bases). This CDR3 is 13 amino acids long. Trimming removed 3 bases from V and 6 bases from J, with 11 bases in between. Germline V CDR1 and CDR2: SGHTA, FQGNSA. The variable domain in full, with the rest retrieved from reference TRBV7-2 and TRBJ1-2, is GAGVSQSPSNKVTEKGKDVELRCDPISGHTALYWYRQSLGQGLEFLIYFQGNSAPDKSGLPSDRFSAERTGGSVSTLTIQRTQQEDSAVYLCASSLGPKDGYTFGSGTRLTVV.

This chain links TRBV4-3 with TRBJ1-3, with 10 bases that match TRBD1. V shed 4 bases and J 4 bases; nucleotides not matched to a gene: 4. CDR1 LGHNA and CDR2 YSLEER come from the germline V gene. CDR3 length: 15 residues. The DNA for the CDR3 is TGCGCCAGCAGCCGGGGGACAGGGGAGGGAAACACCATATATTTT. This sequence encodes CASSRGTGEGNTIYF.

The gene calls are TRBV6-6 and TRBJ1-4, with D hard to call. The CDR3 is 16 amino acids. The germline V and J ends were trimmed by 2 bases and 0 bases, with 10 bases remaining between them. The germline V gene encodes CDR1 MNHNY and CDR2 SVGAGI (reference sequence). The CDR3: CASSYLAAATNEKLFF. The CDR3 DNA reads TGTGCCAGCAGTTACCTGGCGGCGGCAACTAATGAAAAACTGTTTTTT.

A remark on this clone: Other DNA sequences in the sample encode the same CDR3. The J gene is TRBJ1-5, the V gene TRBV18; 7 bases map to TRBD1. The germline CDR1 and CDR2 sequences are KGHSH and LQKENI. Trimming at V came to 2 bases and at J to 5 bases, leaving 0 bases not matched to a gene. CDR3 length: 13 residues. The CDR3 here is CASSPDRDQPQHF. As DNA, the CDR3 is TGTGCCAGCTCACCAGACAGGGATCAGCCCCAGCATTTT.

The V and J genes are TRBV19 and TRBJ1-2, with D possibly being TRBD1 (5 bases). V was clipped by 4 bases and J by 0 bases, with 24 bases between them. This CDR3 is 19 amino acids long. The germline gives CDR1 LNHDA, CDR2 SQIVND (reference sequence). The CDR3 reads CASSTLVRDFALSNYGYTF. The CDR3 region has the DNA TGTGCCAGTAGTACCCTCGTACGGGACTTTGCCCTTTCTAACTATGGCTACACCTTC. Complete variable domain (other parts from reference TRBV19 and TRBJ1-2): DGGITQSPKYLFRKEGQNVTLSCEQNLNHDAMYWYRQDPGQGLRLIYYSQIVNDFQKGDIAEGYSVSREKKESFPLTVTSAQKNPTAFYLCASSTLVRDFALSNYGYTFGSGTRLTVV.

V gene TRBV5-5 combines with J gene TRBJ2-3; D uncertain. This CDR3 spans 17 amino acids. V lost 0 bases, J lost 1 base, and 15 bases lay in between. Germline CDR1 SGHKS, CDR2 YYEKEE (reference sequence). The CDR3 reads CASSLGPHLSGTDTQYF. CDR3 sequence (DNA): TGTGCCAGCAGCTTGGGGCCCCACCTGAGCGGCACAGATACGCAGTATTTT.

The V and J genes are TRBV19 and TRBJ2-3; TRBD2 is a possible D gene (6 bases). V lost 4 bases, J lost 0 bases, and 11 bases lay in between. This CDR3 region has 15 residues. Germline CDR1 and CDR2: LNHDA and SQIVND (reference sequence). The chain's CDR3 is CASSSTSQSTDTQYF. For the CDR3, the DNA is TGTGCCAGTAGTAGTACTAGCCAAAGCACAGATACGCAGTATTTT.

The chain is built from TRBV5-4 and TRBJ2-1; 7 bases agree with TRBD2. Germline loops: CDR1 SGHNT, CDR2 YYREEE (reference sequence). V shed 3 bases and J 0 bases; nucleotides not matched to a gene: 6. The CDR3 spans 16 residues. The CDR3 is CASSWNGGGSYNEQFF. CDR3 DNA: TGTGCCAGCAGCTGGAACGGCGGGGGCTCCTACAATGAGCAGTTCTTC.

This clone appeared a single time. The CDR3 reads CASSQLGGQGNYGYTF. In DNA, the CDR3 is TGCGCCAGCAGCCAACTGGGGGGACAGGGCAACTATGGCTACACCTTC. J is TRBJ1-2 and V is TRBV4-1; 9 bases match TRBD1. The CDR3 is 16 residues long. Looked up from germline, CDR1 is MGHRA and CDR2 is YSYEKL. J gave up 2 bases and V 2 bases, and 6 bases lay outside the gene matches.

The genes are TRBV6-4 and TRBJ2-3; the match to TRBD2 covers 8 bases. Germline CDR1 reads MRHNA; CDR2 reads SNTAGT. The CDR3 covers 14 residues. V lost 3 bases and J lost 1; bases outside the gene matches: 0. The CDR3 reads CASSERGGTDTQYF. The CDR3 DNA follows: TGTGCCAGCAGTGAGCGGGGGGGCACAGATACGCAGTATTTT.

The chain uses TRBV7-8 and TRBJ2-1; 9 bases fit TRBD2. There are 14 residues in the CDR3. V trimming: 3 bases; J trimming: 6 bases; junction bases outside the gene matches: 3. The germline CDR1 and CDR2 sequences are SGHVS and FQNEAQ. CDR3 protein: CASSLTSGFNEQFF. CDR3 DNA: TGTGCCAGCAGCTTGACTAGCGGCTTCAATGAGCAGTTCTTC.

The chain joins TRBV14 to TRBJ1-6; D gene unclear. The CDR3 contains 14 residues. V lost 0 bases, J lost 9 bases, and 9 bases lay in between. Looked up from germline, CDR1 is SGHDN and CDR2 is FVKESK. The DNA of the CDR3 is TGTGCCAGCAGCCAAGATTTACGCGCTTCACCCCTCCACTTT. It translates to CASSQDLRASPLHF.

The rearrangement links TRBV30 to TRBJ2-1, with TRBD2 identical over 9 bases. J was trimmed by 5 bases and V by 0 bases; bases with no gene match: 5. The CDR3 spans 15 residues. CDR1 GTSNPN and CDR2 SVGIG come from the germline V gene (reference sequence). CDR3: CAWSVRSSGNNEQFF. Here the CDR3 DNA reads TGTGCCTGGAGTGTTAGGTCTAGCGGGAACAATGAGCAGTTCTTC.